Included here is one T cell receptor (beta chain) sequence, with context. Its antigen is still unknown. The sample belongs to a study of cytomegalovirus exposure and HLA in healthy donors. With V trimmed by 2 bases and J by 5 bases, 7 bases remained unmatched. CDR3 size: 16 residues. Germline CDR1 reads SEHNR; CDR2 reads FQNEAQ (reference sequence). Whole-study results and caveats: Later analysis placed DRB1 highest and HLA-C lowest in TCR association rates, which differed by HLA locus.

Researchers ran the PCR with 60 Vbeta and 13 Jbeta primers. Assay: immunoSEQ multiplex PCR; the TCRdb copy retains only in-frame clones and omits some. The sample shows fewer than 200,000 clones, approximately 78% of them seen only once. The chain has TRBV7-9 and TRBJ1-2; 11 bases map to TRBD1. The TCR sequence derives from a woman in her 30s in good health and CMV-seropositive. Sequenced material: PBMCs. The chain's CDR3 is CASSLSTGTGGYGYTF. For the CDR3, the DNA is TGTGCCAGCAGCTTATCTACAGGGACAGGGGGATATGGCTACACCTTC.